The next 18 T cell receptor beta chains were all read from a single sample in a study of T cells in Graves' hyperthyroidism and ophthalmopathy. RNA transcripts gave rise to amplified TCR beta CDR3 regions. The study used the HTBI primer set for a first-round RT-PCR of the TCR CDR3. TCRdb processed the multiplex PCR reads anew with MiXCR; each CDR3 protein has one entry. The repertoire consists of more than 500,000 distinct CDR3 sequences, with about 16% occurring once and the leading ten covering 25% to 30%. Sequences were obtained from blood. These receptors were obtained from a woman in her 30s with Graves' ophthalmopathy.

This clonotype was seen at least ten times. The V call is TRBV27, the J call TRBJ2-7; TRBD1 or TRBD2 may be the D gene (5 bases each). V was pared by 0 bases and J by 2 bases, with 11 bases between. The germline V gene has CDR1 MNHEY and CDR2 SMNVEV (reference sequence). The CDR3 is made up of 15 amino acids. The CDR3 nucleotides read TGTGCCAGCAGTTTATCCGAGGGGTTCGCCTACGAGCAGTACTTC. It yields the protein CASSLSEGFAYEQYF.

This clonotype showed up many times. V gene TRBV7-3 combines with J gene TRBJ2-1; 12 positions match TRBD2. The trim removed 4 bases at V and 3 bases at J, leaving 10 bases unmatched. Germline CDR1 SGHTA, CDR2 FQGTGA. The CDR3 sequence is 18 residues long. The CDR3 nucleotides read TGTGCCAGCAGCTCCATCCCGGGACTAGCGGGTGACTACAATGAGCAGTTCTTC. Translated: CASSSIPGLAGDYNEQFF.

This clonotype was counted a few times. Germline and junction disagree at one end, which may indicate a read error. This chain links TRBV5-1 with TRBJ1-1; possible D gene TRBD1, 5 bases. In germline, CDR1 is SGHRS, CDR2 YFSETQ. CDR3 length: 15 amino acids. This chain's CDR3 is CASSDRGEANAEAFF. CDR3 bases: TGCGCCAGCAGCGATCGAGGGGAGGCGAACGCTGAAGCTTTCTTT.

The chain couples TRBV4-3 to TRBJ2-2; 10 bases line up with TRBD1. CDR1 and CDR2 from the germline V gene are LGHNA and YSLEER. This CDR3 is built from 16 residues. Unmatched junction bases numbered 5, after V lost 0 bases and J lost 7 bases. The CDR3 nucleotides are TGCGCCAGCAGCCAAGAAGTGACAGGGGGCTTCGGGGAGCTGTTTTTT. Amino acids: CASSQEVTGGFGELFF.

About this clonotype itself: At one of its ends the junction is not consistent with the germline gene, which may arise from a read error. The V and J genes are TRBV7-2 and TRBJ2-2, with TRBD2 as a possible D gene (6 bases). The germline gives CDR1 SGHTA, CDR2 FQGNSA. CDR3 length: 13 residues. The CDR3 is CASSLVGGGELVF. In DNA form, the CDR3 reads TGTGCCAGCAGCTTAGTGGGAGGCGGGGAGCTGGTTTTT.

This clonotype was counted many times. The chain combines TRBV11-2 with TRBJ1-1; D not certain. CDR1 and CDR2 from the germline V gene are SGHAT and FQNNGV. The length of the CDR3 is 16 residues. V dropped 1 base and J dropped 0 bases, with 12 bases sitting between them. The CDR3 region has the DNA TGTGCCAGCAGCTTAGGCGGTCGAGGGATGAACACTGAAGCTTTCTTT. It is translated as CASSLGGRGMNTEAFF.

This clonotype was seen only a few times. The rearrangement uses TRBV6-1 and TRBJ1-2; D ambiguous. The CDR3 loop spans 14 amino acids. CDR1 is MNHNS, CDR2 SASEGT, per germline. Trimming removed 6 bases from V and 1 base from J, with 12 bases in between. The CDR3 bases are TGTGCCAGCAGCCCCCTTATTGGTAACTATGGCTACACCTTC. Its protein product is CASSPLIGNYGYTF.

This clonotype was picked up many times. The V gene is TRBV20-1, the J gene TRBJ2-7; unclear D gene. With 6 bases removed from V and 2 bases from J, the gap between germline ends came to 14 bases. Germline loops: CDR1 DFQATT, CDR2 SNEGSKA (reference sequence). CDR3 length: 13 amino acids. CDR3 protein: CSARLPRTYEQYF. The CDR3 nucleotides read TGCAGTGCCCGCCTGCCCAGGACCTACGAGCAGTACTTC.

V usage is TRBV4-3 and J usage is TRBJ1-1, with 7 bases aligning to TRBD1. J was trimmed by 0 bases and V by 3 bases; bases with no gene match: 1. From germline, CDR1 is LGHNA and CDR2 YSLEER. CDR3 length: 14 amino acids. The CDR3 DNA follows: TGCGCCAGCAGCCAGGGGACAGTGAACACTGAAGCTTTCTTT. It encodes CASSQGTVNTEAFF.

The V call is TRBV10-2, the J call TRBJ1-6; D call uncertain. V lost 2 bases to trimming and J lost 17 bases, with 13 bases between them. The CDR3 runs 12 residues. CDR1 and CDR2 from the germline V gene are WSHSY and SAAADI. CDR3 protein: CASSEGQAPIHF. CDR3 sequence (DNA): TGCGCCAGCAGTGAGGGCCAGGCTCCCATCCACTTT.

Only a few counts were recorded for this clonotype. This sequence joins TRBV11-2 and TRBJ2-2; D uncertain. Germline lookup yields CDR1 SGHAT and CDR2 FQNNGV. V lost 6 bases and J lost 9, with 17 bases in between. The CDR3 is 14 residues long. CDR3: CASSSAFWFRELFF. The CDR3 DNA is TGTGCCAGCAGTTCCGCGTTTTGGTTCCGGGAGCTGTTTTTT. The variable domain in full, with the rest retrieved from reference TRBV11-2 and TRBJ2-2, is EAGVAQSPRYKIIEKRQSVAFWCNPISGHATLYWYQQILGQGPKLLIQFQNNGVVDDSQLPKDRFSAERLKGVDSTLKIQPAKLEDSAVYLCASSSAFWFRELFFGEGSRLTVL.

This clonotype was detected many times. J is TRBJ2-3 and V is TRBV2; 7 bases map to TRBD1. Per the germline V gene, CDR1 is SNHLY and CDR2 is FYNNEI. The V and J ends lost 6 bases and 0 bases, in that order; junction bases with no gene match: 6. This CDR3 is built from 15 residues. As DNA, the CDR3 is TGTGCCAGCAGGGAGAGGACAGGCAGCACAGATACGCAGTATTTT. This gives the protein CASRERTGSTDTQYF.

This clonotype occurred many times. This sequence joins TRBV7-2 and TRBJ2-5; 11 nucleotides line up with TRBD2. Unmatched junction bases numbered 7, after V lost 2 bases and J lost 5 bases. This CDR3 contains 16 residues. CDR1 SGHTA and CDR2 FQGNSA come from the germline V gene. The CDR3 nucleotides read TGTGCCAGCAGCTTAACTAGCGGGAGAATTTCGGAGACCCAGTACTTC. It is translated as CASSLTSGRISETQYF. The entire variable domain, with the rest obtained from reference TRBV7-2 and TRBJ2-5, is as follows: GAGVSQSPSNKVTEKGKDVELRCDPISGHTALYWYRQSLGQGLEFLIYFQGNSAPDKSGLPSDRFSAERTGGSVSTLTIQRTQQEDSAVYLCASSLTSGRISETQYFGPGTRLLVL.

This clonotype was recorded many times. J is TRBJ2-2 and V is TRBV27; 10 bases match TRBD2. V was clipped by 4 bases and J by 4 bases; unmatched bases: 9. The germline gives CDR1 MNHEY, CDR2 SMNVEV (reference sequence). The CDR3 loop spans 17 amino acids. CDR3 DNA sequence: TGTGCCAGCAGTTCCCCAAGCGGGAGGGCCTTCACCGGGGAGCTGTTTTTT. This encodes CASSSPSGRAFTGELFF.

The rearrangement links TRBV3-1 to TRBJ2-2; D not certain. Trimming stripped 0 bases from V and 7 bases from J, with 3 bases between. The CDR3 extends over 12 amino acids. In germline, CDR1 is LGHDT, CDR2 YNNKEL (reference sequence). The CDR3 DNA is TGTGCCAGCAGCCAAGATCACGGGGAGCTGTTTTTT. It is translated as CASSQDHGELFF.

At least ten counts were recorded for this clonotype. V is TRBV18 and J is TRBJ1-5; D uncertain. Trimming removed 4 bases from V and 4 bases from J, with 8 bases in between. CDR3 size: 13 residues. Germline CDR1 reads KGHSH; CDR2 reads LQKENI. The DNA of the CDR3 is TGTGCCAGCTCACGGGCCGAAAATCAGCCCCAGCATTTT. Amino acid sequence: CASSRAENQPQHF.

The genes are TRBV20-1 and TRBJ2-3; D gene ambiguous. The CDR3 sequence is 14 residues long. CDR1 is DFQATT and CDR2 is SNEGSKA in the germline V gene (reference sequence). V dropped 1 base and J dropped 2 bases, with 10 bases sitting between them. DNA for the CDR3: TGCAGTGCTAGAGGAGAGGATTTCACAGATACGCAGTATTTT. Its protein is CSARGEDFTDTQYF.

The J gene is TRBJ2-6, the V gene TRBV6-2 or TRBV6-3; D might be TRBD1 (6 bases). The V end lost 7 bases, the J end lost 4 bases, and 8 bases lay between the germline ends. The CDR3 is 13 residues long. Germline V gene sequence: CDR1 MNHEY, CDR2 SVGEGT. Here the CDR3 reads CASMGAGANVLTF. Here the CDR3 DNA reads TGTGCCAGCATGGGGGCGGGGGCCAACGTCCTGACTTTC.